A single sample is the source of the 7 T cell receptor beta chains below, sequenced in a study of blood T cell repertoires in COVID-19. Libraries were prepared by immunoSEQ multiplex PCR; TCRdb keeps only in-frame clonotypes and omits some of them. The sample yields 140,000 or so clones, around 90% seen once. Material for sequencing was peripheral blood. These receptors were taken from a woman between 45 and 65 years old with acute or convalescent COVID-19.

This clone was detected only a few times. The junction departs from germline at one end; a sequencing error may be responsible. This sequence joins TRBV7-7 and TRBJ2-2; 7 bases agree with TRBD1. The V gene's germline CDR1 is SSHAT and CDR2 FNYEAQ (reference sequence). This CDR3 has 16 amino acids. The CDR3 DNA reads TGTGCTAGCAGCTCTACAGGGGTGCTTGGGACCGGGGAGCTGTTTTTT. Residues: CASSSTGVLGTGELFF.

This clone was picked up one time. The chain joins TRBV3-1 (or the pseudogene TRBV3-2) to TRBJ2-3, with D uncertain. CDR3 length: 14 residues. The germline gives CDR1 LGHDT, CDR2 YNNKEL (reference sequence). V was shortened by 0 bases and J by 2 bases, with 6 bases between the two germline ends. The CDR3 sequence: CASSQDAYTDTQYF. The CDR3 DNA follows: TGTGCCAGCAGCCAAGACGCGTACACAGATACGCAGTATTTT.

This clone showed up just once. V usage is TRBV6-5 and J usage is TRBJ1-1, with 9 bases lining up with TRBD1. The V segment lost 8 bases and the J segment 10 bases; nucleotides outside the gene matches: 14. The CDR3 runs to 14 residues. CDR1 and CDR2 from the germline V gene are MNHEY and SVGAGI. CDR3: CASSLGTGRIGAFF. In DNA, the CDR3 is TGTGCCAGCTCCCTCGGGACAGGGAGAATCGGAGCTTTCTTT.

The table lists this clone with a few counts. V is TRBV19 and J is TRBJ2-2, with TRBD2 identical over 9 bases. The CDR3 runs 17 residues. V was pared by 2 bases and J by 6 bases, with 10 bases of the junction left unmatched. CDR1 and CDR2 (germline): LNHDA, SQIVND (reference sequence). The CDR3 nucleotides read TGTGCCAGTAGTATACTTACTAGCGGGCGAGGGCCCGGGGAGCTGTTTTTT. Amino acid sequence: CASSILTSGRGPGELFF.

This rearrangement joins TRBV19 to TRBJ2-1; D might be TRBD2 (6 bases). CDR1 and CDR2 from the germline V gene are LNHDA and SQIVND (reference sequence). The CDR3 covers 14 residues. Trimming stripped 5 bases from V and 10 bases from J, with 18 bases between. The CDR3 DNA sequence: TGTGCCAGTAGTCGCGGGACCTTTGATTGGGAGCAGTTCTTC. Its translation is CASSRGTFDWEQFF.

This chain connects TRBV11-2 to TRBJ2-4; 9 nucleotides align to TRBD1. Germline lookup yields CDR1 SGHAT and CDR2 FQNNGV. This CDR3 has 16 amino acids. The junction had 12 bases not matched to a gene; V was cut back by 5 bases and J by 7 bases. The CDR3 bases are TGTGCCAGCAGCCCGACGGGACAGGGAAGAAATAACATTCAGTACTTC. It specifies CASSPTGQGRNNIQYF.

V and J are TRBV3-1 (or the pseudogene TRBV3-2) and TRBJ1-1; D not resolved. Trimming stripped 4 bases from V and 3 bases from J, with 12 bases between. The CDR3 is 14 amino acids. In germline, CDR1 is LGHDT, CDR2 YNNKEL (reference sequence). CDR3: CASSPQRTYTEAFF. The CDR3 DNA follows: TGTGCCAGCAGCCCACAGAGAACTTACACTGAAGCTTTCTTT.